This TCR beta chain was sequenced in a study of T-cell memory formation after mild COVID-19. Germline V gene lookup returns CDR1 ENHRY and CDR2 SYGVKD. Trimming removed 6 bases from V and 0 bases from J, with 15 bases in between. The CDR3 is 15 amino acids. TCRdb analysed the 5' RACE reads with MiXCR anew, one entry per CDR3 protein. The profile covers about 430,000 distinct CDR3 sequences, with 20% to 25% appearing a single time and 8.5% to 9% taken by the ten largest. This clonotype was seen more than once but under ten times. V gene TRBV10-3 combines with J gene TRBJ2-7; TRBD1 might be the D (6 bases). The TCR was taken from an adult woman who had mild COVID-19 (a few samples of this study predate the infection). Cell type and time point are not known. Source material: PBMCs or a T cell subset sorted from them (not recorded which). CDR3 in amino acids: CAISADRPNSYEQYF. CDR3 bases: TGTGCCATCAGCGCAGACAGGCCAAACTCCTACGAGCAGTACTTC.